The 10 T cell receptor beta chains below come from one sample, sequenced in a study of blood T cells in healthy people across ages. A sample-barcoded 5' primer and a J-beta primer mix were used in a second PCR of roughly 7 to 11 cycles. TCRdb processed the 5' RACE reads anew with MiXCR; each CDR3 protein has one entry. The sample has about 1.7 million distinct CDR3 sequences; under 30% are singletons. Material for sequencing was blood. The receptors derive from a woman in her 30s in good health.

The V gene is TRBV20-1, the J gene TRBJ1-6, with D possibly matching TRBD1 (6 bases). CDR1 and CDR2 from the germline V gene are DFQATT and SNEGSKA (reference sequence). V lost 5 bases to trimming and J lost 9 bases, with 14 bases between them. The CDR3 loop spans 13 amino acids. Written as DNA, the CDR3 is TGCAGTGCTCGGACAGTGGGGACTTCACCCCTCCACTTT. It encodes CSARTVGTSPLHF.

As to this clonotype: The germline gene is not matched at one end of the junction; a read error may be the cause. The genes are TRBV7-9 and TRBJ2-1; no reliable D call. Germline V gene lookup returns CDR1 SEHNR and CDR2 FQNEAQ (reference sequence). The CDR3 loop spans 13 amino acids. CDR3: CASILGSYNEQFF. The CDR3 coding sequence is TGTGCCAGCATCCTAGGCTCCTACAATGAACAGTTCTTC.

Points on this clonotype: A much larger clone is a single base away; this may be a read error. The gene calls are TRBV6-6 and TRBJ2-1, with a tentative D call TRBD1 (5 bases). V was trimmed by 2 bases and J by 8 bases, leaving 7 bases between them. The CDR3 spans 12 residues. In germline, CDR1 is MNHNY, CDR2 SVGAGI (reference sequence). The CDR3 loop is CASSYGADEQFF. CDR3 nucleotide sequence: TGTGCCAGCAGTTACGGGGCGGATGAGCAGTTCTTC.

In its sample, this clonotype was seen a few times. The J gene is TRBJ2-5, the V gene TRBV7-6, with D unclear. The CDR3 loop spans 14 amino acids. The V end lost 1 base, the J end lost 5 bases, and 11 bases lay between the germline ends. In germline, CDR1 is SGHVS, CDR2 FNYEAQ. DNA of the CDR3: TGTGCCAGCAGCTTAGATTGGGCTCGGGAGACCCAGTACTTC. Translated: CASSLDWARETQYF.

This clonotype was counted a few times. One end of the junction does not line up with germline, which may come from a read error. The chain carries TRBV15 and TRBJ2-7; the D is unclear. The CDR3 consists of 14 residues. Per the germline V gene, CDR1 is LNHNV and CDR2 is YYDKDF (reference sequence). CDR3 DNA sequence: TGTGCCACCAGCAGACAGGCGAGCTCCTGCGAGCAGTACTTC. Translation: CATSRQASSCEQYF.

The sample holds a few counts of this clonotype. The rearrangement uses TRBV9 and TRBJ1-2; D might be TRBD1 (5 bases). The CDR3 length is 15 residues. The V gene's germline CDR1 is SGDLS and CDR2 YYNGEE. Trimming pared 7 bases from V and 6 bases from J, leaving 22 bases between. The CDR3 loop reads CASGRREDIIHGYTF. For the CDR3, the DNA is TGTGCCAGCGGCCGCAGGGAAGACATTATCCATGGCTACACCTTC.

This clonotype was observed at least ten times. The chain employs TRBV4-1 and TRBJ2-7, with a possible D match to TRBD2 (5 bases). Germline loops: CDR1 MGHRA, CDR2 YSYEKL. V dropped 4 bases and J dropped 3 bases, with 16 bases sitting between them. The CDR3 has 15 residues. The DNA for the CDR3 is TGCGCCAGCAGCCGCCTAGTCGGGGTCTTCTACGAGCAGTACTTC. Encoded protein: CASSRLVGVFYEQYF.

The chain combines TRBV3-1 with TRBJ2-1; 9 nucleotides agree with TRBD2. The CDR3 totals 15 residues. Trimming cost V 4 bases and J 10 bases; bases outside gene matches: 11. Germline V gene lookup returns CDR1 LGHDT and CDR2 YNNKEL (reference sequence). Here the CDR3 reads CASSRLAGRPAEQFF. The CDR3 nucleotides are TGTGCCAGCAGCCGGCTAGCGGGGAGGCCCGCGGAGCAGTTCTTC.

A word on this clonotype: The junction and the germline gene differ at one end; a read error may be behind it. The chain uses TRBV9 and TRBJ2-3; 7 bases fit TRBD2. Germline V gene sequence: CDR1 SGDLS, CDR2 YYNGEE. The CDR3 has 15 amino acids. Here the CDR3 DNA reads TGTGCCGGCAGCGAAAGCGGGGCAGTCACAGATACGCAGTATTTT. It specifies CAGSESGAVTDTQYF.

The CDR3 here is CAWSSPRAGTNTGELFF. In DNA, the CDR3 is TGTGCCTGGAGTTCCCCCCGAGCGGGGACGAACACCGGGGAGCTGTTTTTT. V and J are TRBV30 and TRBJ2-2; 7 nucleotides agree with TRBD2. Germline V CDR1 and CDR2: GTSNPN, SVGIG (reference sequence). This CDR3 is 17 amino acids long. The V gene end was trimmed by 2 bases and the J gene end by 0 bases; junction bases not matched to a gene: 9. Supplemented by reference TRBV30 and TRBJ2-2, the full variable domain reads SQTIHQWPATLVQPVGSPLSLECTVEGTSNPNLYWYRQAAGRGLQLLFYSVGIGQISSEVPQNLSASRPQDRQFILSSKKLLLSDSGFYLCAWSSPRAGTNTGELFFGEGSRLTVL.